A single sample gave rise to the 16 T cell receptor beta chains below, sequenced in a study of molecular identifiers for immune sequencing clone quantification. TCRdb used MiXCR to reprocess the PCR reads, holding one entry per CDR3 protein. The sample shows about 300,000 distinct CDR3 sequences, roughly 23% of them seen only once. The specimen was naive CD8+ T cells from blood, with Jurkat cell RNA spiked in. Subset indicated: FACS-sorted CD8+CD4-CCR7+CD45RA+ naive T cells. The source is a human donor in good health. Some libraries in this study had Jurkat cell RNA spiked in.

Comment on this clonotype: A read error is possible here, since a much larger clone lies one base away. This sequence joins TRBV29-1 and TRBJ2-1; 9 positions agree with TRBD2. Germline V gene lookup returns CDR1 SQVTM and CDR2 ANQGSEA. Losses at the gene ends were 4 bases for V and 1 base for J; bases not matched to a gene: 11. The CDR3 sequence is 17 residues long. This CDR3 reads CSVVLGGGAKSYNEQFF. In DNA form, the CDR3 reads TGCAGCGTTGTGTTGGGCGGGGGGGCCAAGTCCTACAATGAGCAGTTCTTC.

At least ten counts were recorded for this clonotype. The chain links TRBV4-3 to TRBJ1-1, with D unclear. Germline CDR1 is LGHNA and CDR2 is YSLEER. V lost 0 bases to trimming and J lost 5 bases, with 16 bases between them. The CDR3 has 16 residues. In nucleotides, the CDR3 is TGCGCCAGCAGCCAAGAATCCCTCCCCCGAGGGACTGAAGCTTTCTTT. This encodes CASSQESLPRGTEAFF.

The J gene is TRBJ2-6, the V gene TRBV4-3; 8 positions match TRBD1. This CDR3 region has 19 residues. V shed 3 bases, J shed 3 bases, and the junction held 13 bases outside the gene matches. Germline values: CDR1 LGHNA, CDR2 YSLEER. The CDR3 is CASSQERMTGVFGANVLTF. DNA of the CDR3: TGCGCCAGCAGCCAGGAGAGGATGACAGGGGTGTTTGGGGCCAACGTCCTGACTTTC.

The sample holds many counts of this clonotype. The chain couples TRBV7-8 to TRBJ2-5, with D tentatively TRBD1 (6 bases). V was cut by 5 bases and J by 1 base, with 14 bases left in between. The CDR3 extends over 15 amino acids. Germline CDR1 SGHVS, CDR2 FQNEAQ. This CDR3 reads CASSTGNGFQETQYF. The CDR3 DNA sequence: TGTGCCAGCAGCACAGGGAATGGGTTCCAAGAGACCCAGTACTTC.

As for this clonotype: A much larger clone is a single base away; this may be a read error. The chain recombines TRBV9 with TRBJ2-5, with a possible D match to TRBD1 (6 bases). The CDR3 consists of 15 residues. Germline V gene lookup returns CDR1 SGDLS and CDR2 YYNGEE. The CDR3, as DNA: TGTACCAGCAGCGTAGGGGGACACTCTCCGGAGACCCAGTACTTC. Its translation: CTSSVGGHSPETQYF.

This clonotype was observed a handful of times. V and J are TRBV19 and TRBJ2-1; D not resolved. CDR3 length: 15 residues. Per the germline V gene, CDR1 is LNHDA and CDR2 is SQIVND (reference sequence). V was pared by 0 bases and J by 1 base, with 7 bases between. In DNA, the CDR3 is TGTGCCAGTAGTATAGAATGGGGTTCCTACAATGAGCAGTTCTTC. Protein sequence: CASSIEWGSYNEQFF.

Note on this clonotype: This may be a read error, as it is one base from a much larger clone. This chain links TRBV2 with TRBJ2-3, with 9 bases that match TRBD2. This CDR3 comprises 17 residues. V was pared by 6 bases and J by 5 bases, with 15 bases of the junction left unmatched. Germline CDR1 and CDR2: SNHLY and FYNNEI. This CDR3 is CASSFAGGPGGRDTQYF. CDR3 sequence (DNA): TGTGCCAGCAGCTTCGCGGGGGGGCCGGGGGGTCGAGATACGCAGTATTTT.

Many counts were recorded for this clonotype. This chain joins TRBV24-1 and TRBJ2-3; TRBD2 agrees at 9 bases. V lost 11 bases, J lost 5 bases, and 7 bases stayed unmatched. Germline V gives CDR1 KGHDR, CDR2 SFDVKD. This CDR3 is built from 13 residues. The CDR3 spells CAIGTSFGDTQYF. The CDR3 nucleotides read TGTGCCATCGGGACTAGCTTTGGAGATACGCAGTATTTT.

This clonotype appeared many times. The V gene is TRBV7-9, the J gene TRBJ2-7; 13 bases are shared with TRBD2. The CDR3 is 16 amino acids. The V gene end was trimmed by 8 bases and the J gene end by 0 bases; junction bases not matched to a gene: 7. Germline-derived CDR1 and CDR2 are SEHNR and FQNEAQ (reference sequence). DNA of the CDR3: TGTGCCAGCCAGGGACTAGCGGGGCAGAGCTCCTACGAGCAGTACTTC. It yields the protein CASQGLAGQSSYEQYF.

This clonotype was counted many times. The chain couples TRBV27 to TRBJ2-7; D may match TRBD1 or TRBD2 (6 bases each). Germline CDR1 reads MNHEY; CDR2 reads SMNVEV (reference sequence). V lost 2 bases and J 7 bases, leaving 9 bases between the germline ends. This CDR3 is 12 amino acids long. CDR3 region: CASSLGGGEQYF. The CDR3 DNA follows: TGTGCCAGCAGTTTAGGAGGGGGTGAGCAGTACTTC.

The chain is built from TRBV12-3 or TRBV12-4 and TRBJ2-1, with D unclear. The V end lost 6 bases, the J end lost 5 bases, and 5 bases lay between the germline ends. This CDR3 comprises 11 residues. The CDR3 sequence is CASSRDNEQFF. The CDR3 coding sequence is TGTGCCAGCAGCCGGGACAATGAGCAGTTCTTC.

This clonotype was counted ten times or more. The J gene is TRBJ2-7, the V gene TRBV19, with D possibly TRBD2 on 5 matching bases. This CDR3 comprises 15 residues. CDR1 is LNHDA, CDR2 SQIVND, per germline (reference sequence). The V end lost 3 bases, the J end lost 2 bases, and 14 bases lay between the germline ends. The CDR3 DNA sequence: TGTGCCAGTAGTATGGGAAGCGGAGCTCCCTACGAGCAGTACTTC. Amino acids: CASSMGSGAPYEQYF. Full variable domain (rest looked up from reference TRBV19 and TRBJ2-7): DGGITQSPKYLFRKEGQNVTLSCEQNLNHDAMYWYRQDPGQGLRLIYYSQIVNDFQKGDIAEGYSVSREKKESFPLTVTSAQKNPTAFYLCASSMGSGAPYEQYFGPGTRLTVT.

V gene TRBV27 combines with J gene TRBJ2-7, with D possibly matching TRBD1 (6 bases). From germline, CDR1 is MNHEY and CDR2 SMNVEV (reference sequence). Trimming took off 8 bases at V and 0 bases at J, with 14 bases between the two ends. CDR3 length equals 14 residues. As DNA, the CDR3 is TGTGCCAGCGGCCAGCAGGACAGCTCCTACGAGCAGTACTTC. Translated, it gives CASGQQDSSYEQYF.

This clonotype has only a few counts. Here the CDR3 reads CASSNPGSTDTQYF. CDR3 bases: TGTGCCAGTAGTAACCCAGGTAGCACAGATACGCAGTATTTT. The chain combines TRBV19 with TRBJ2-3, with unresolved D. This CDR3 has 14 residues. Germline CDR1 reads LNHDA; CDR2 reads SQIVND (reference sequence). The V gene lost 4 bases and the J gene lost 0 bases, with 8 bases spanning the gap.

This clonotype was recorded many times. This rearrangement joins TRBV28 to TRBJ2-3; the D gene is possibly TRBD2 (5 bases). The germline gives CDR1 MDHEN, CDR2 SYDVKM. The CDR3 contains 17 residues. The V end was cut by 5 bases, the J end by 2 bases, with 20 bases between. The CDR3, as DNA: TGTGCCAGCAGTCCCCCCTCGATTAATAGCGCCACAGATACGCAGTATTTT. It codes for CASSPPSINSATDTQYF.

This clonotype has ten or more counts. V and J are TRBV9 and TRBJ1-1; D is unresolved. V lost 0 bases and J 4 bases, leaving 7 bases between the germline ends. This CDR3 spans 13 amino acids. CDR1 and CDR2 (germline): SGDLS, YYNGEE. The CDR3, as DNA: TGTGCCAGCAGCGTAGCGGCAGCCACTGAAGCTTTCTTT. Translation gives CASSVAAATEAFF.